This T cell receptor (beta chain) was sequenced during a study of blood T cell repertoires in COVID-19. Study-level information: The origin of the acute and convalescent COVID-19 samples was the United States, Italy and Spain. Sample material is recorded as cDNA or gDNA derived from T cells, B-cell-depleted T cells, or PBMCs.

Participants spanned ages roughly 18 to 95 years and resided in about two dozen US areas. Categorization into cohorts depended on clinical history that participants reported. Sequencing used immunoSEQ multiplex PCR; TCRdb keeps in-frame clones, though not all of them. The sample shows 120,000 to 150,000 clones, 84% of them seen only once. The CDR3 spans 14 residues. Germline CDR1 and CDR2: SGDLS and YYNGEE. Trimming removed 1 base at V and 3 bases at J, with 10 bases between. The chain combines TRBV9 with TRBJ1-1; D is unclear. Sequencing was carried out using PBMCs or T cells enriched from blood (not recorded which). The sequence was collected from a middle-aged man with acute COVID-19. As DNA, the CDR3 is TGTGCCAGCAGCGTAAAAGCGGAGTACACTGAAGCTTTCTTT. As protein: CASSVKAEYTEAFF.